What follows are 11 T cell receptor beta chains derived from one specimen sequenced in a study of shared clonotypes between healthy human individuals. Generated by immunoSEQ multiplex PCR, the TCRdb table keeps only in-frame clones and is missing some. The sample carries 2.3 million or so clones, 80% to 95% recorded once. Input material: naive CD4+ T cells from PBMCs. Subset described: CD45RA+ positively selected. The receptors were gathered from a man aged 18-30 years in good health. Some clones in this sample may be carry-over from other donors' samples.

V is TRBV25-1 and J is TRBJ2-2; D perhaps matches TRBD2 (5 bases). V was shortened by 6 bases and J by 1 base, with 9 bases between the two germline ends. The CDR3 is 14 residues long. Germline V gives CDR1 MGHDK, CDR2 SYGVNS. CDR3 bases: TGTGCCAGCAGGGGGAGCGGGAACACCGGGGAGCTGTTTTTT. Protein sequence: CASRGSGNTGELFF.

CDR3 nucleotides: TGTGCCAGCAGTTTTTCACAGGGGACCGCCGAGCAGTACTTC. Its protein product is CASSFSQGTAEQYF. The V call is TRBV28, the J call TRBJ2-7; 7 bases map to TRBD1. Trimming cost V 3 bases and J 6 bases; bases outside gene matches: 8. In germline, CDR1 is MDHEN, CDR2 SYDVKM. This CDR3 region has 14 residues.

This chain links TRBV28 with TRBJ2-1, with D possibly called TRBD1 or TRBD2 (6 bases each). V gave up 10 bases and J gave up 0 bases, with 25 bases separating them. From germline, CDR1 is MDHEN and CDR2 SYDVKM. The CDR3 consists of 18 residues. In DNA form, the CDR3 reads TGTGCCACCTCTCCTACCCAAGGGGGAGGAGGCTCCTACAATGAGCAGTTCTTC. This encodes CATSPTQGGGGSYNEQFF.

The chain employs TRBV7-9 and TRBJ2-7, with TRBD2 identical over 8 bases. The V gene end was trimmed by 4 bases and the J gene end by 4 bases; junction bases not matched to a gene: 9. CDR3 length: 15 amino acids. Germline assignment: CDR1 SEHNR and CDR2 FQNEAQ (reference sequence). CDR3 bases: TGTGCCAGCAGCTCCACTCGGGAGGGAGTGTACGAGCAGTACTTC. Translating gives CASSSTREGVYEQYF.

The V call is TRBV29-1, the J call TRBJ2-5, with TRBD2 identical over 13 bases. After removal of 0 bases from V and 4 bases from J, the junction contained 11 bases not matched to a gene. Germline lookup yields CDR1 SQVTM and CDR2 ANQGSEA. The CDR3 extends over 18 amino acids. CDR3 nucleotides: TGCAGCGTTGAAGAATTGGGACTAGCGGGAAGTGGCTCAGAGACCCAGTACTTC. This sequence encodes CSVEELGLAGSGSETQYF. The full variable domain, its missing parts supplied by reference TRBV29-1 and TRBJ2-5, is SAVISQKPSRDICQRGTSLTIQCQVDSQVTMMFWYRQQPGQSLTLIATANQGSEATYESGFVIDKFPISRPNLTFSTLTVSNMSPEDSSIYLCSVEELGLAGSGSETQYFGPGTRLLVL.

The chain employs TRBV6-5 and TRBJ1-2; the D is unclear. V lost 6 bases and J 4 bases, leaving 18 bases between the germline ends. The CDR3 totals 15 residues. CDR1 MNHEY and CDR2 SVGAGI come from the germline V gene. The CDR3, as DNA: TGTGCCAGCAGGGAAATATCGGGCATTGCCTATGGCTACACCTTC. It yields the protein CASREISGIAYGYTF.

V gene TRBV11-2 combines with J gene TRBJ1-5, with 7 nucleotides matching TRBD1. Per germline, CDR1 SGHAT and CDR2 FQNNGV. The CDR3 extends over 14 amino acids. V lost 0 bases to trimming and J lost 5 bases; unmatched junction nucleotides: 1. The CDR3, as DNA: TGTGCCAGCAGCTTAGAAGGGGGCCATCAGCCCCAGCATTTT. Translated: CASSLEGGHQPQHF. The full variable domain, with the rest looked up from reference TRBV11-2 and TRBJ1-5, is EAGVAQSPRYKIIEKRQSVAFWCNPISGHATLYWYQQILGQGPKLLIQFQNNGVVDDSQLPKDRFSAERLKGVDSTLKIQPAKLEDSAVYLCASSLEGGHQPQHFGDGTRLSIL.

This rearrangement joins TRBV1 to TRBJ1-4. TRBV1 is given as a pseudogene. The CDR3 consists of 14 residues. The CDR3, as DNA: TGCACCAGCAGCCCCGGGGTAGGGGGGGAAAAACTGTTTTTT. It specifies CTSSPGVGGEKLFF.

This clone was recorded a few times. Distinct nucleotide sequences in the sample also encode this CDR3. The CDR3: CASSLEAYGYTF. The CDR3 DNA reads as TGTGCCAGCAGTTTAGAGGCTTATGGCTACACCTTC. This chain connects TRBV28 to TRBJ1-2; D remains unclear. The V gene's germline CDR1 is MDHEN and CDR2 SYDVKM. This CDR3 spans 12 amino acids. The V end was cut by 2 bases, the J end by 5 bases, with 6 bases between.

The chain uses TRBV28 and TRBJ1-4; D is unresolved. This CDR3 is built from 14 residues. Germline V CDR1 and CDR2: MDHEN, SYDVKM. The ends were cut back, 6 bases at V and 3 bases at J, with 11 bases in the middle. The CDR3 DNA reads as TGTGCCAGCAGGGGGATAGAAGCTAATGAAAAACTGTTTTTT. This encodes CASRGIEANEKLFF.

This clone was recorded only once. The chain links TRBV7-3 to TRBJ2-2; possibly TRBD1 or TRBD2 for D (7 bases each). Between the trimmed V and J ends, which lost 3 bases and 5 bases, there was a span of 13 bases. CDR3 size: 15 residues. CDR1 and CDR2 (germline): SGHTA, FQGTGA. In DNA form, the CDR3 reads TGTGCCAGCAGCTTCAACAGGGGAGGGACCGGGGAGCTGTTTTTT. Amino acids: CASSFNRGGTGELFF.